A selection of T cell receptor beta chains follows, all from one sample in a study of cytomegalovirus exposure and HLA in healthy donors. The table came from immunoSEQ multiplex PCR; TCRdb's copy has only in-frame clones and leaves some out. The sample lists roughly 120,000 clones; around 80% were seen once. Sequencing was done on a sample of PBMCs. The receptors shown here come from an older woman in good health and CMV-seropositive. Each CDR3 is given with its conserved first and last residue. The D gene is left open where the match is weak. Rows give clone size only sometimes, using once, few, many, or a class for an expanded clone.

CDR3: CASSLGSGSEQFF; DNA: TGCGCCAGCAGCTTGGGGAGCGGGAGTGAGCAGTTCTTC; J: TRBJ2-1; size: -; V: TRBV5-1; D: TRBD2
CDR3: CASSSKPGLAGADTQYF; DNA: TGTGCCAGCAGCTCGAAGCCGGGACTAGCGGGAGCAGATACGCAGTATTTT; J: TRBJ2-3; size: -; V: TRBV7-7; D: TRBD2
CDR3: CASSFGGTGWPDTQYF; DNA: TGTGCCAGCAGCTTTGGGGGGACAGGGTGGCCAGATACGCAGTATTTT; J: TRBJ2-3; size: -; V: TRBV7-3; D: TRBD1
CDR3: CATRTGLNTEAFF; DNA: TGTGCCACCAGGACAGGGCTAAACACTGAAGCTTTCTTT; J: TRBJ1-1; size: -; V: TRBV10-3; D: TRBD1
CDR3: CASPGPASDRGYGYTF; DNA: TGTGCCAGCCCGGGACCCGCTTCGGACAGGGGTTACGGCTACACCTTC; J: TRBJ1-2; size: -; V: TRBV13; D: TRBD1
CDR3: CASSPLGTAYEQYF; DNA: TGTGCCAGCAGCCCTCTTGGGACAGCCTACGAGCAGTACTTC; J: TRBJ2-7; size: -; V: TRBV11-3; D: TRBD1
CDR3: CASSPFSGSPETQYF; DNA: TGTGCCAGCAGCCCATTTAGCGGGAGCCCCGAGACCCAGTACTTC; J: TRBJ2-5; size: -; V: TRBV11-2; D: TRBD2
CDR3: CASSRGPALSGRGMEAFF; DNA: TGCGCCAGCAGCCGCGGACCCGCCCTTTCCGGCCGGGGGATGGAAGCTTTCTTT; J: TRBJ1-1; size: -; V: TRBV4-1; D: -
CDR3: CASTPWGGQGNYGYTF; DNA: TGTGCCAGCACCCCCTGGGGGGGACAGGGGAACTATGGCTACACCTTC; J: TRBJ1-2; size: -; V: TRBV27; D: TRBD1
CDR3: CASSRRLAGNTDTQYF; DNA: TGCGCCAGCAGCCGACGACTAGCGGGGAACACAGATACGCAGTATTTT; J: TRBJ2-3; size: -; V: TRBV4-1; D: TRBD2
CDR3: CASRLQETQYF; DNA: TGTGCCAGCAGGTTACAAGAGACCCAGTACTTC; J: TRBJ2-5; size: -; V: TRBV2; D: -
CDR3: CASSPRDRGAKNIQYF; DNA: TGTGCCAGTAGTCCTAGGGACAGGGGGGCCAAAAACATTCAGTACTTC; J: TRBJ2-4; size: -; V: TRBV19; D: TRBD1
CDR3: CASSVPKPGRTEAFF; DNA: TGCGCCAGCAGCGTTCCGAAGCCGGGGAGAACTGAAGCTTTCTTT; J: TRBJ1-1; size: -; V: TRBV5-1; D: -
CDR3: CASSTRTGDSPLHF; DNA: TGTGCCAGTAGTACCCGGACAGGGGATTCACCCCTCCACTTT; J: TRBJ1-6; size: -; V: TRBV19; D: TRBD1
CDR3: CASSRGQGGETQYF; DNA: TGCGCCAGCAGCCGTGGACAGGGGGGAGAGACCCAGTACTTC; J: TRBJ2-5; size: -; V: TRBV5-1; D: TRBD1
CDR3: CASSVAGDGYEQYF; DNA: TGTGCCAGCAGCGTAGCTGGAGACGGCTACGAGCAGTACTTC; J: TRBJ2-7; size: -; V: TRBV9; D: -
CDR3: CASSLTSGLRTDTQYF; DNA: TGTGCCAGCAGCCTTACTAGCGGGCTACGCACAGATACGCAGTATTTT; J: TRBJ2-3; size: -; V: TRBV5-6; D: TRBD2
CDR3: CASSHWRAPETQYF; DNA: TGTGCCAGCAGCCATTGGAGGGCCCCAGAGACCCAGTACTTC; J: TRBJ2-5; size: once; V: TRBV9; D: -
CDR3: CASSPPGGGTQYF; DNA: TGTGCCAGCAGCCCGCCGGGGGGAGGGACCCAGTACTTC; J: TRBJ2-5; size: -; V: TRBV7-7; D: TRBD2
CDR3: CASSEVGGGVTQYF; DNA: TGCGCCAGCAGTGAGGTTGGAGGCGGTGTGACCCAGTACTTC; J: TRBJ2-5; size: -; V: TRBV10-2; D: -
CDR3: CASSISGVAGQPQHF; DNA: TGTGCCAGTAGTATTTCGGGAGTTGCTGGTCAGCCCCAGCATTTT; J: TRBJ1-5; size: -; V: TRBV19; D: -
CDR3: CASSPTSLEQYF; DNA: TGTGCCAGCAGCCCGACTAGTCTCGAGCAGTACTTC; J: TRBJ2-7; size: once; V: TRBV6-5; D: -
CDR3: CASSPPGQRTDTQYF; DNA: TGTGCCAGCAGCCCACCGGGACAGCGCACAGATACGCAGTATTTT; J: TRBJ2-3; size: -; V: TRBV7-2; D: TRBD1
CDR3: CASSPMTTGTLHAFF; DNA: TGTGCCAGCAGCCCAATGACGACAGGGACCTTACATGCTTTCTTT; J: TRBJ1-1; size: once; V: TRBV7-9; D: TRBD1
CDR3: CASSPPGSKETQYF; DNA: TGTGCCAGCTCTCCCCCCGGGAGTAAAGAGACCCAGTACTTC; J: TRBJ2-5; size: -; V: TRBV18; D: -
CDR3: CASVLDGWDNEQFF; DNA: TGCGCCAGCGTCCTAGACGGTTGGGACAATGAGCAGTTCTTC; J: TRBJ2-1; size: -; V: TRBV5-1; D: -
CDR3: CSVAQTGGRQYNEQFF; DNA: TGCAGCGTCGCTCAAACCGGGGGGCGTCAATACAATGAGCAGTTCTTC; J: TRBJ2-1; size: -; V: TRBV29-1; D: -
CDR3: CASSQDRRDEQFF; DNA: TGTGCCAGCAGCCAAGATCGGAGGGATGAGCAGTTCTTC; J: TRBJ2-1; size: once; V: TRBV4-2; D: -
CDR3: CASSSRFQGGYTF; DNA: TGTGCCAGCAGCTCACGATTCCAGGGGGGCTACACCTTC; J: TRBJ1-2; size: -; V: TRBV7-4; D: -
CDR3: CASSLGLAGQEIYEQYF; DNA: TGTGCCAGCAGCCTGGGACTAGCGGGGCAGGAGATCTACGAGCAGTACTTC; J: TRBJ2-7; size: -; V: TRBV13; D: TRBD2
CDR3: CASSSSLAGTYNEQFF; DNA: TGCGCCAGCAGCTCTTCACTAGCGGGGACTTACAATGAGCAGTTCTTC; J: TRBJ2-1; size: -; V: TRBV4-1; D: TRBD2
CDR3: CASSFVGTGIHGYTF; DNA: TGTGCCAGCAGTTTCGTCGGGACAGGCATACATGGCTACACCTTC; J: TRBJ1-2; size: -; V: TRBV27; D: TRBD1
CDR3: CASTGGTSYNEQFF; DNA: TGCGCCAGTACCGGAGGGACCTCCTACAATGAGCAGTTCTTC; J: TRBJ2-1; size: -; V: TRBV5-1; D: -
CDR3: CASSMIAVGFNQPQHF; DNA: TGTGCCAGTAGTATGATAGCGGTGGGGTTCAATCAGCCCCAGCATTTT; J: TRBJ1-5; size: few; V: TRBV19; D: -
CDR3: CASSSPSGDGPGYGYTF; DNA: TGTGCCAGCAGTTCCCCGTCGGGGGACGGTCCTGGCTATGGCTACACCTTC; J: TRBJ1-2; size: -; V: TRBV28; D: -
CDR3: CASSEGIVQGPYGYTF; DNA: TGTGCCAGCAGTGAGGGTATTGTCCAGGGGCCCTATGGCTACACCTTC; J: TRBJ1-2; size: -; V: TRBV2; D: -
CDR3: CASSLAQGLAGNEQFF; DNA: TGTGCCAGCAGCTTAGCGCAAGGACTAGCGGGGAATGAGCAGTTCTTC; J: TRBJ2-1; size: -; V: TRBV7-6; D: TRBD2
CDR3: CASSFSLDRGVGSLPQHF; DNA: TGTGCCAGCAGTTTTAGTTTAGATCGGGGTGTGGGTAGTCTGCCCCAGCATTTT; J: TRBJ1-5; size: few; V: TRBV28; D: -
CDR3: CASSFIGASGDTQYF; DNA: TGTGCCAGCAGTTTCATCGGGGCTAGCGGGGATACGCAGTATTTT; J: TRBJ2-3; size: -; V: TRBV28; D: TRBD2
CDR3: CASSFRRGSTDTQYF; DNA: TGTGCCAGCAGTTTCCGCAGGGGAAGCACAGATACGCAGTATTTT; J: TRBJ2-3; size: -; V: TRBV27; D: -
CDR3: CASRERELTGELFF; DNA: TGTGCCAGCCGGGAGCGGGAGCTCACCGGGGAGCTGTTTTTT; J: TRBJ2-2; size: -; V: TRBV9; D: TRBD2